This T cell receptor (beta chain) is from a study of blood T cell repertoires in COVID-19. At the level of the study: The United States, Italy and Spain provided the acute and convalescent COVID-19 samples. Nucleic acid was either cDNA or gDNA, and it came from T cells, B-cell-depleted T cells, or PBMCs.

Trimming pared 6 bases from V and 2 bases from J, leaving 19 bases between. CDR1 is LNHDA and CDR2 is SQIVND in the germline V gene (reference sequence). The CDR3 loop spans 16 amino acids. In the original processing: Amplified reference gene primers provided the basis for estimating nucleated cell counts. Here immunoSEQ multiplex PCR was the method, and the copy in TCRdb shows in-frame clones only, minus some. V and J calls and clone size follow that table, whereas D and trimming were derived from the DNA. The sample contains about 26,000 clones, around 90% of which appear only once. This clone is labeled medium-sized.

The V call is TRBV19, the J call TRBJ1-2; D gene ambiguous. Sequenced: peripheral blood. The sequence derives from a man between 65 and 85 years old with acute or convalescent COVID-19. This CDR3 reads CASSLSDVRENYGYTF. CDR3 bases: TGTGCCAGTAGCCTATCGGACGTGAGGGAGAACTATGGCTACACCTTC.